This TCR beta chain was recovered during a study of breast tumors, draining lymph nodes, adjacent tissues. Study-wide points: Compared with lymph nodes, tumors were less diverse; compared with nontumor tissue, more. Tumor and nontumor repertoires were significantly more similar in luminal-like than in basal-like breast cancer. The lymph node origin of tumor T cells was framed as consistent with a hypothesis, not demonstrated. Most tumor T cells seemingly derive from lymph node, then expand in tumor.

TCRdb processed the multiplex PCR reads anew with MiXCR; each CDR3 protein has one entry. The top ten hold 2.2% of the sample, which has fewer than 150,000 distinct CDR3 sequences, about 20% seen once. Samples came from axillary lymph nodes draining the breast cancer. This clonotype has ten or more counts. Its antigen is undetermined. V shed 4 bases and J 6 bases; nucleotides not matched to a gene: 10. Germline V CDR1 and CDR2: SGHTA, FQGNSA. The CDR3 extends over 15 amino acids. The clonotype originates from a female donor with breast cancer. Some clones in this sample may be carry-over from other donors' samples. The V call is TRBV7-2, the J call TRBJ2-7; TRBD2 matches at 9 bases. The sequenced material came from axillary lymph node tissue. CDR3 bases: TGTGCCAGCAGCTCCTCTAGCGGGACGTCAGGCGAGCAGTACTTC. It encodes CASSSSSGTSGEQYF.